One and the same sample provided the 17 T cell receptor beta chains below, sequenced in a study of T cells in women clearing cervical HPV infection. Sequencing was performed with immunoSEQ multiplex PCR; in TCRdb, only in-frame clones are kept and a portion is missing. This sample's table reports tens of thousands of clones. Material: blood buffy coat. Every receptor here comes from a woman between 18 and 75 years old with a cervical HPV16 infection that either progressed to CIN3+ or cleared (not recorded which).

Comment on this clone: The read ends 3 residues early relative to the CDR3; the germline J gene fills the gap. The chain combines TRBV5-1 with TRBJ1-1; a possible D gene is TRBD1 (6 bases). V was shortened by 5 bases and J by 7 bases, with 15 bases between the two germline ends. The CDR3 covers 13 residues. Germline assignment: CDR1 SGHRS and CDR2 YFSETQ. The CDR3 DNA, read in part, is TGCGCCAGCAGGGATAGTGGGGGCAATGAA. Translation gives CASRDSGGNE. The entire CDR3 reads CASRDSGGNEAFF.

This clone is deemed medium-sized (0.01 to 0.1%) by its frequency. The read finishes 3 residues shy of the CDR3 end, and the germline J gene is used to complete it. This chain connects TRBV2 to TRBJ2-3; tentatively, D is TRBD2 (6 bases). V lost 4 bases and J lost 8, with 16 bases in between. CDR1 and CDR2 (germline): SNHLY, FYNNEI. The CDR3 runs to 14 residues. CDR3 in amino acids: CASSVFSGPPTQYF. The part of the CDR3 DNA that was read is TGTGCCAGCAGTGTATTTAGCGGACCCCCTACG.

Of note for this clone: Read data end 3 residues before the CDR3 end; the end is taken from the germline J gene. The J gene is TRBJ2-7, the V gene TRBV10-3; a possible D gene is TRBD2 (5 bases). CDR3 length: 14 amino acids. CDR1 and CDR2 (germline): ENHRY, SYGVKD. Trimming left V 5 bases short and J 0 bases short, with 11 bases between. The CDR3 loop is CAISLSGPSYEQYF. The part of the CDR3 DNA that was read is TGTGCCATCAGTCTAAGCGGACCCTCCTACGAG.

About this clone itself: The read falls 3 residues short of the CDR3 end, and the missing part is taken from the germline J gene. The chain uses TRBV30 and TRBJ1-5; TRBD1 is a possible D gene (6 bases). V was pared by 1 base and J by 0 bases, with 16 bases between. This CDR3 has 17 amino acids. Germline V gives CDR1 GTSNPN, CDR2 SVGIG (reference sequence). CDR3 in amino acids: CAWSGARTTGSNQPQHF. The DNA read from the CDR3 is TGTGCCTGGAGTGGGGCCCGGACGACAGGTAGCAATCAGCCC.

Regarding this clone: A junction boundary mismatches the germline segment, possibly from a read error. The CDR3 end is not reached by the read, which stops 3 residues before it; the germline J gene fills it in. The V gene is TRBV4-2, the J gene TRBJ2-2, with 13 bases that match TRBD2. Germline V gene lookup returns CDR1 LGHNA and CDR2 YNFKEQ. The CDR3 is made up of 18 amino acids. The sequenced part of the CDR3 DNA is TGCGCCAGCAGCCGAGGGACTAGCGGGATCGCGAACACCGGGGAG. This gives the protein CASSRGTSGIANTGE. The whole CDR3 protein reads CASSRGTSGIANTGELFF.

With respect to this clone: The read terminates 3 residues before the CDR3 end, so the remaining end is supplied by the germline J gene. This chain uses TRBV6-1 with TRBJ1-1; D unresolved. This CDR3 is 14 amino acids long. Germline loops: CDR1 MNHNS, CDR2 SASEGT. V was pared by 0 bases and J by 6 bases, with 11 bases between. CDR3 sequence reads: CASSEARAGSEAFF. CDR3 DNA (partial): TGTGCCAGCAGTGAAGCGAGGGCAGGCTCTGAA.

For this clone: Read data end 3 residues before the CDR3 end; the end is taken from the germline J gene. The rearrangement links TRBV2 to TRBJ1-5; 7 bases agree with TRBD1. The ends lost 2 bases at V and 6 bases at J; junction bases unmatched: 7. The CDR3 contains 15 residues. The germline gives CDR1 SNHLY, CDR2 FYNNEI. The sequenced part of the CDR3 DNA is TGTGCCAGCAGTGAAATTCAGGGGGTGGGTCAGCCC. Amino acid sequence: CASSEIQGVGQP. The entire CDR3 reads CASSEIQGVGQPQHF.

Comments on this clone: The read stops 3 residues short of the end of the CDR3; the missing end is completed from the germline J gene. The V call is TRBV6-2 or TRBV6-3, the J call TRBJ1-6, with 7 bases lining up with TRBD1. This CDR3 has 14 amino acids. CDR1 is MNHEY, CDR2 SVGEGT, per germline. V dropped 7 bases and J dropped 8; count of bases not matched to a gene: 8. CDR3 DNA, as far as it was read: TGTGCCAGCAACACACAGGGGACCCATTCACCC. This sequence encodes CASNTQGTHSP. The full CDR3 reads CASNTQGTHSPLHF.

Notes on this clone: The read ends 3 residues before the CDR3 terminus; that terminus is restored from the germline J gene. The rearrangement uses TRBV7-2 and TRBJ2-7, with D maybe TRBD2 (5 bases). Germline V gene data show CDR1 as SGHTA and CDR2 as FQGNSA. V lost 5 bases and J lost 4, with 18 bases in between. The CDR3 is 15 residues long. This CDR3 is CASSLRLYGVYEQYF. CDR3 DNA, as far as it was read: TGTGCCAGCAGCCTCAGACTATATGGGGTTTACGAG.

The CDR3 reads CAWSKTAIYSGNTIYF. CDR3 bases read: TGTGCCTGGAGCAAAACAGCAATTTACTCGGGAAACACC. The chain joins TRBV30 to TRBJ1-3; D is ambiguous. The read falls 3 residues short of the CDR3 end, and the missing part is taken from the germline J gene. Looked up from germline, CDR1 is GTSNPN and CDR2 is SVGIG (reference sequence). The CDR3 runs 16 residues. Trimming took off 3 bases at V and 4 bases at J, with 19 bases between the two ends. The full variable domain, rest sourced from reference TRBV30 and TRBJ1-3, is SQTIHQWPATLVQPVGSPLSLECTVEGTSNPNLYWYRQAAGRGLQLLFYSVGIGQISSEVPQNLSASRPQDRQFILSSKKLLLSDSGFYLCAWSKTAIYSGNTIYFGEGSWLTVV.

Concerning this clone: From the germline J gene comes the end of the CDR3, since the read stops 3 residues before it. The genes are TRBV12-3 or TRBV12-4 and TRBJ2-2, with 11 bases identical to TRBD1. V dropped 5 bases and J dropped 4; count of bases not matched to a gene: 0. The CDR3 runs to 14 residues. CDR3 residues: CASSGQGATGELFF. Incomplete CDR3 DNA: TGTGCCAGCAGTGGACAGGGGGCCACCGGGGAG.

Remarks on this clone: The read is 3 residues too short to cover the CDR3 end, so that end is filled in from the germline J gene. The chain carries TRBV7-3 and TRBJ2-1, with 11 bases lining up with TRBD2. CDR3 length: 16 residues. CDR1 and CDR2 from the germline V gene are SGHTA and FQGTGA. The ends lost 1 base at V and 5 bases at J; junction bases unmatched: 4. The CDR3 protein is CASSLNRLAGHNEQFF. CDR3 DNA (partial): TGTGCCAGCAGCTTAAACCGACTAGCGGGACACAATGAG.

A word on this clone: The read falls 3 residues short of the CDR3 end, and the missing part is taken from the germline J gene. This chain links TRBV19 with TRBJ1-6; no reliable D call. V dropped 3 bases and J dropped 6 bases, with 15 bases sitting between them. The CDR3 has 16 residues. Germline lookup yields CDR1 LNHDA and CDR2 SQIVND (reference sequence). CDR3 DNA (partial): TGTGCCAGTAGTATGGTGTCCGGGTCCGGTAATTCACCC. Protein product: CASSMVSGSGNSP. The whole CDR3 sequence reads CASSMVSGSGNSPLHF.

Worth noting for this clone: Read data end 3 residues before the CDR3 end; the end is taken from the germline J gene. The chain couples TRBV12-3 or TRBV12-4 to TRBJ2-7; TRBD1 aligns across 7 bases. The junction had 9 bases not matched to a gene; V was cut back by 4 bases and J by 0 bases. The CDR3 has 16 residues. The CDR3 here is CASSSTDRSSSYEQYF. CDR3 bases read: TGTGCCAGCAGTTCGACGGACAGGTCAAGCTCCTACGAG.

As to this clone: Compared with germline, one end of the junction differs, possibly owing to a read error. The read ends 3 residues before the CDR3 terminus; that terminus is restored from the germline J gene. The V call is TRBV7-7, the J call TRBJ2-1; no reliable D call. CDR3 length: 13 amino acids. Germline-derived CDR1 and CDR2 are SSHAT and FNYEAQ (reference sequence). Partial CDR3 DNA: TGTGCTAGCAGCATCGACACCAACAATGAG. Its translation is CASSIDTNNE. The entire CDR3 protein is CASSIDTNNEQFF.

Comments on this clone: The CDR3 end falls 3 residues outside the read, so it is completed with the germline J gene. The chain carries TRBV7-2 and TRBJ2-1; the match to TRBD2 covers 11 bases. This CDR3 is built from 15 residues. Per germline, CDR1 SGHTA and CDR2 FQGNSA. V dropped 5 bases and J dropped 7; count of bases not matched to a gene: 7. CDR3 DNA (partial): TGTGCCAGCAGCGCGACTAGCGGGGTCCAGAATGAG. It is translated as CASSATSGVQNE. The entire CDR3 protein is CASSATSGVQNEQFF. The whole variable domain, filled in from reference TRBV7-2 and TRBJ2-1, reads GAGVSQSPSNKVTEKGKDVELRCDPISGHTALYWYRQSLGQGLEFLIYFQGNSAPDKSGLPSDRFSAERTGGSVSTLTIQRTQQEDSAVYLCASSATSGVQNEQFFGPGTRLTVL.

Worth noting for this clone: The missing CDR3 end, 3 residues past where the read stops, is filled in from the germline J gene. This chain links TRBV4-2 with TRBJ1-2; maybe TRBD1 (6 bases). V dropped 0 bases and J dropped 4 bases, with 9 bases sitting between them. CDR3 length equals 14 residues. Germline loops: CDR1 LGHNA, CDR2 YNFKEQ. The DNA read from the CDR3 is TGTGCCAGCAGCCAAGATCTGGACAGCTATGGC. This gives the protein CASSQDLDSYG. The full CDR3 protein is CASSQDLDSYGYTF.